The present T cell receptor beta chain was sequenced within a study of molecular identifiers for immune sequencing clone quantification. Study-level results: Whereas clones above 20 RNA copies held under 1% of naive-cell molecules, they held over 98% of effector molecules.

This CDR3 spans 16 amino acids. With V trimmed by 5 bases and J by 1 base, 5 bases remained unmatched. TCRdb re-derived calls from the PCR reads in MiXCR, one entry per CDR3 protein. Of about 510,000 distinct CDR3 sequences in the sample, 20% to 25% were seen once. Naive CD8 T cells underwent sorting with the CD8+CD4-CCR7+CD45RA+ definition. At least ten counts were recorded for this clonotype. Its antigen is not identified. This TCR was sampled from a human donor in good health. Some libraries in this study had Jurkat cell RNA spiked in. The V call is TRBV12-3 or TRBV12-4, the J call TRBJ1-5; 10 positions match TRBD1. Sequencing was performed on naive CD8+ T cells from blood, with Jurkat cell RNA spiked in. The subset was: FACS-sorted CD8+CD4-CCR7+CD45RA+ naive T cells. CDR3 bases: TGTGCCAGCAGTCCAGGGACAGGGGCGAGCAATCAGCCCCAGCATTTT. It specifies CASSPGTGASNQPQHF.